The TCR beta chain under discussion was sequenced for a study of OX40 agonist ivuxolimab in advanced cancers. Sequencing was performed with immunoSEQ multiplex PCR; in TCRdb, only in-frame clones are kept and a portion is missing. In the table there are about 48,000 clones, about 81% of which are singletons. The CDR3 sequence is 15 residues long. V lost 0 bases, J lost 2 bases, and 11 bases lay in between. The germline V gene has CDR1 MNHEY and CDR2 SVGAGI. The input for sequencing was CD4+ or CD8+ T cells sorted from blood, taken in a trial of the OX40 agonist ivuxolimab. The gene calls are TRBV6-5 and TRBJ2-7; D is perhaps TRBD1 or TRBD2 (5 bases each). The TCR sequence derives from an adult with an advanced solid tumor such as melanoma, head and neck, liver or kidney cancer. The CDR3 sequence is CASSYSGDGAYEQYF. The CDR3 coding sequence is TGTGCCAGCAGTTACTCGGGGGACGGAGCCTACGAGCAGTACTTC.